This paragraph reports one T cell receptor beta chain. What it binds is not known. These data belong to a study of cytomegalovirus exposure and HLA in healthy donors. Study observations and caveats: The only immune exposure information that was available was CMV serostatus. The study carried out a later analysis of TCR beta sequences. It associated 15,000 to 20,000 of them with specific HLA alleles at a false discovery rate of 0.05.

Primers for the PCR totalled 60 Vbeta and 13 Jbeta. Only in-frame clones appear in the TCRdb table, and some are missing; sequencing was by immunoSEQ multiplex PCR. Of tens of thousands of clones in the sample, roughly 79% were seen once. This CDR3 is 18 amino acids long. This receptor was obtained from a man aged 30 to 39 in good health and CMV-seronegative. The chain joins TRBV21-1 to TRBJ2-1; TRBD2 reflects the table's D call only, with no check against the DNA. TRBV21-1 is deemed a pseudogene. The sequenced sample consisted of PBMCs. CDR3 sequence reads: CASSKKDDLGLADNEQFF. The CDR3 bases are TGTGCCAGCAGCAAAAAAGACGATCTAGGACTAGCGGACAATGAGCAGTTCTTC.